Listed below are T cell receptor beta chains from one sample, sequenced in a study of type 1 regulatory T cells. TCRdb called the reads again in MiXCR, with one record for every CDR3 protein. The table lists just under 65,000 distinct CDR3 sequences, 45% to 50% of them singletons. These receptors have no identified antigens. Sequencing was carried out using cultured non-Tr1 T cells, either the whole culture or a sorted T cell fraction (not recorded which). These receptors originate from a human donor in good health. The CDR3 runs from the conserved cysteine through the conserved F or W. The D gene is left open where the match is weak. Rows may omit the clone size; those that give it use once, few, many or a size class.

cdr3_aa cdr3_nt j_call v_call d_call clone_size
CASSVGLGGAAGANVLTF TGCGCCAGCAGCGTAGGTTTGGGGGGCGCGGCCGGGGCCAACGTCCTGACTTTC TRBJ2-6 TRBV5-1 NA few
CASSLTGIATNAKLFF TGCGCCAGCAGCCTAACTGGGATTGCAACTAATGCAAAACTGTTTTTT TRBJ1-4 TRBV4-1 NA NA
CASSSSGGRREEKLFF TGTGCCAGCAGCTCCTCAGGGGGACGGAGGGAGGAAAAACTGTTTTTT TRBJ1-4 TRBV7-9 TRBD1 NA
CASSQEERGYNEQFF TGTGCCAGCAGCCAAGAAGAGCGGGGTTACAATGAGCAGTTCTTC TRBJ2-1 TRBV4-2 TRBD2 NA
CASSRPPSGGGAQYF TGTGCCAGCAGTCGACCGCCTAGCGGGGGGGGTGCCCAGTACTTC TRBJ2-5 TRBV12-3/TRBV12-4 TRBD2 NA
CAISAASGEYTQYF TGTGCCATCAGTGCGGCTAGCGGGGAGTATACGCAGTATTTT TRBJ2-3 TRBV10-3 TRBD2 NA
CSARDRVTGDTGELFF TGCAGTGCTAGAGATCGGGTTACAGGGGACACCGGGGAGCTGTTTTTT TRBJ2-2 TRBV20-1 TRBD1 NA
CSAEDQGVTDTQYF TGCAGTGCGGAGGACCAGGGGGTCACAGATACGCAGTATTTT TRBJ2-3 TRBV20-1 TRBD1 NA
CASSLSLRGAHNEQFF TGTGCCAGCAGCTTAAGTTTACGGGGGGCCCACAATGAGCAGTTCTTC TRBJ2-1 TRBV7-9 NA many
CASSYIGAEYGYTF TGTGCCAGCAGTTACATAGGGGCCGAGTATGGCTACACCTTC TRBJ1-2 TRBV6-5 NA NA
CASSLARGETQYF TGTGCCAGCAGCTTAGCTCGCGGGGAGACGCAGTATTTT TRBJ2-3 TRBV7-2 NA few
CASSRINQGTAFF TGCGCCAGCAGCCGAATTAACCAGGGGACAGCTTTCTTT TRBJ1-1 TRBV4-3 NA NA
CATSRATGELFF TGTGCCACCAGCAGAGCCACCGGGGAGCTGTTTTTT TRBJ2-2 TRBV15 NA few
CAWSIGVQYF TGTGCCTGGAGTATCGGGGTCCAGTACTTC TRBJ2-5 TRBV30 NA NA
CASSLEESQETQYF TGTGCCAGCAGCTTAGAAGAGTCCCAAGAGACCCAGTACTTC TRBJ2-5 TRBV11-3 NA medium-sized
CASSGSGVYTGELFF TGTGCCAGCAGTGGTAGCGGGGTGTACACCGGGGAGCTGTTTTTT TRBJ2-2 TRBV6-1 TRBD2 NA
CASSGPRQETQYF TGTGCCAGCAGTGGCCCCCGCCAAGAGACCCAGTACTTC TRBJ2-5 TRBV6-1 NA NA
CASKVGQGTYNSPLHF TGCGCCAGCAAAGTGGGACAGGGCACCTATAATTCACCCCTCCACTTT TRBJ1-6 TRBV4-1 TRBD1 few
CASSLLNNEQFF TGTGCCAGCAGCCTACTGAACAATGAGCAGTTCTTC TRBJ2-1 TRBV3-1 NA few
CASSLDPDQETQYF TGTGCCAGCAGCTTGGATCCCGACCAAGAGACCCAGTACTTC TRBJ2-5 TRBV5-4 NA few
CASSRTGGSKASYNEQFF TGTGCCAGCAGTAGGACAGGGGGGTCGAAGGCCTCCTACAATGAGCAGTTCTTC TRBJ2-1 TRBV11-2 TRBD1 few
CASSLTDRSYGYTF TGTGCCAGCAGCTTAACCGACAGGTCCTATGGCTACACCTTC TRBJ1-2 TRBV7-2 NA few
CASSVTWDNSPLHF TGTGCCAGCAGCGTTACCTGGGACAATTCACCCCTCCACTTT TRBJ1-6 TRBV2 NA NA
CASSLGMGGRGEQYF TGTGCCAGCAGCTTGGGGATGGGGGGCAGAGGCGAGCAGTACTTC TRBJ2-7 TRBV7-9 NA NA
CATSRDLGSGNTIYF TGTGCCACCAGCAGAGATCTCGGGTCTGGAAACACCATATATTTT TRBJ1-3 TRBV15 NA few
CASSGRILTGELFF TGTGCCAGCAGTGGCAGGATTCTAACCGGGGAGCTGTTTTTT TRBJ2-2 TRBV2 NA NA
CASGRLDETQYF TGTGCCAGCGGGAGGTTGGACGAGACCCAGTACTTC TRBJ2-5 TRBV11-2 NA NA
CASTRIWATDTQYF TGTGCCAGCACAAGAATTTGGGCCACAGATACGCAGTATTTT TRBJ2-3 TRBV21-1 NA NA
CASTYDSTEKLFF TGTGCCAGCACCTACGACAGTACTGAAAAACTGTTTTTT TRBJ1-4 TRBV6-1 NA few
CASSSGTGAEAFF TGTGCCAGCAGCTCCGGGACAGGGGCTGAAGCTTTCTTT TRBJ1-1 TRBV3-1 TRBD1 NA
CASSRTGGRGEKLFF TGTGCCAGCAGTCGGACGGGCGGGAGAGGTGAAAAACTGTTTTTT TRBJ1-4 TRBV6-5 NA NA
CASSLAGQGGNEQFF TGTGCCAGCAGCTTAGCGGGACAGGGGGGCAATGAGCAGTTCTTC TRBJ2-1 TRBV7-2 TRBD1 NA
CASSLLRGGYTF TGTGCCAGCAGCTTATTGAGAGGGGGCTACACCTTC TRBJ1-2 TRBV7-2 NA once
CSARSPSSTDTQYF TGCAGTGCCAGGTCCCCCAGCAGCACAGATACGCAGTATTTT TRBJ2-3 TRBV20-1 NA few
CVSSYAYMRQETQYF TGCGTCAGCAGCTACGCATACATGCGTCAAGAGACCCAGTACTTC TRBJ2-5 TRBV5-1 NA NA
CASSRWTSGQETQYF TGTGCCAGCTCGAGGTGGACTAGCGGACAAGAGACCCAGTACTTC TRBJ2-5 TRBV12-3/TRBV12-4 TRBD2 few